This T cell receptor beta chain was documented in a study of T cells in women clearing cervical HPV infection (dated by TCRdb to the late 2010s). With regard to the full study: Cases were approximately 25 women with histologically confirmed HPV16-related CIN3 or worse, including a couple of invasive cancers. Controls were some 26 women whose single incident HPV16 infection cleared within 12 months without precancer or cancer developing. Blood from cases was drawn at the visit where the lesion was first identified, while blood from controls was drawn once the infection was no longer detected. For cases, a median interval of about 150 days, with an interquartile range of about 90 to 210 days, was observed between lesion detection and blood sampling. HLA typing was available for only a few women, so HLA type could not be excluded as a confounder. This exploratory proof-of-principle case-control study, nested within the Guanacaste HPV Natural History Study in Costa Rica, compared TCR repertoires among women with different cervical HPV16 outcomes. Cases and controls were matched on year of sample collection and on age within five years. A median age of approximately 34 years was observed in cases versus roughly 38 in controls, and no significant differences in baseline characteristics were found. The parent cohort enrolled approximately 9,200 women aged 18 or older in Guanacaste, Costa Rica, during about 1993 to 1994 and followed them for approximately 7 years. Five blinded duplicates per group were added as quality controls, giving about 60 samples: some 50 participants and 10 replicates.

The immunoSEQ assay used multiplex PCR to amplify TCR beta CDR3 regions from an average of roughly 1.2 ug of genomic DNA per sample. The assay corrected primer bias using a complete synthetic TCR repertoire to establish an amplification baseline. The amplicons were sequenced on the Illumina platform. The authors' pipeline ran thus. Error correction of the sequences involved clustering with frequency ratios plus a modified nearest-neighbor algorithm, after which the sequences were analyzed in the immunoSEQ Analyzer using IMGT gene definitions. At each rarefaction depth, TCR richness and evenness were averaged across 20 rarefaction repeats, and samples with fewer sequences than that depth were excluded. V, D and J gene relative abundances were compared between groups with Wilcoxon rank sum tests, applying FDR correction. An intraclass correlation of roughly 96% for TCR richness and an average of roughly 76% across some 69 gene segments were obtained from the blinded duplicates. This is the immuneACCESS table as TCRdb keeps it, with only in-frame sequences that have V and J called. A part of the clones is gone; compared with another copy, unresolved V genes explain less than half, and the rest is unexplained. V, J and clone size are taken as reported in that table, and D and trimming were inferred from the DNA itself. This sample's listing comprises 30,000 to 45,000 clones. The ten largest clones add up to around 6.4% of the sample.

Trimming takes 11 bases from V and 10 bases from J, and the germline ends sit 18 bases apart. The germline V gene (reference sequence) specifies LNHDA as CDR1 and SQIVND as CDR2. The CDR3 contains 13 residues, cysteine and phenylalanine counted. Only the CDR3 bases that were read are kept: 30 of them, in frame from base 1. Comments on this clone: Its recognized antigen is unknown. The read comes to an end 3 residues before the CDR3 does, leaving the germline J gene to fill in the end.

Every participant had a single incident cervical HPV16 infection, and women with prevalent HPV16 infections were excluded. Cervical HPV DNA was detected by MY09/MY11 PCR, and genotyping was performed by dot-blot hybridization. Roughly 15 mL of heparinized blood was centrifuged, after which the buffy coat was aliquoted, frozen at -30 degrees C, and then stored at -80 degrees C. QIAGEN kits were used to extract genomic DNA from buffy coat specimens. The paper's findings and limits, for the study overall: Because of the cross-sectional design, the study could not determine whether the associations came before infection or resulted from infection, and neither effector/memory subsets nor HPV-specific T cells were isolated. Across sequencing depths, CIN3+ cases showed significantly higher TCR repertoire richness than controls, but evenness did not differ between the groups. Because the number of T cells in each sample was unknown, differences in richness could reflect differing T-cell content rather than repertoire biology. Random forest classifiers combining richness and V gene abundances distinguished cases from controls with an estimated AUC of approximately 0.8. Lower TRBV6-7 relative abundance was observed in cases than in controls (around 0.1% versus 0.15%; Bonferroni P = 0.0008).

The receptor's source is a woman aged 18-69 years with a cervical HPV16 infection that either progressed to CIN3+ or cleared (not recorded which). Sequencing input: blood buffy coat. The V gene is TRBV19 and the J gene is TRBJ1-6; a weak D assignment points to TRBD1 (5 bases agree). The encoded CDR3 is CAAGPRVDSPLHF. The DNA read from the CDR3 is TGTGCCGCGGGGCCCAGGGTTGACTCACCC.